What follows are 24 T cell receptor beta chains derived from one specimen sequenced in a study of T cells after yellow fever vaccination. Via MiXCR, TCRdb re-called the 5' RACE reads, giving one row per CDR3 protein. The top ten hold about 3.7% of the sample, which has 280,000 or so distinct CDR3 sequences, 8.7% seen once. The specimen was CD4+ T cells sorted from PBMCs, collected 5 days after the yellow fever booster vaccination. The receptors derive from a man between 18 and 35 years old who received the YFV17D yellow fever vaccine.

This clonotype turned up a few times. The chain links TRBV5-1 to TRBJ2-3; the D is unclear. The CDR3 loop spans 16 amino acids. Germline lookup yields CDR1 SGHRS and CDR2 YFSETQ. Trimming took 0 bases from V and 0 from J, leaving 11 bases between them. Here the CDR3 DNA reads TGCGCCAGCAGCTTGGGTCCTACTCACAGCACAGATACGCAGTATTTT. Protein product: CASSLGPTHSTDTQYF. Together with reference TRBV5-1 and TRBJ2-3, the CDR3 gives the full variable domain: KAGVTQTPRYLIKTRGQQVTLSCSPISGHRSVSWYQQTPGQGLQFLFEYFSETQRNKGNFPGRFSGRQFSNSRSEMNVSTLELGDSALYLCASSLGPTHSTDTQYFGPGTRLTVL.

This clonotype has just a few counts. V and J are TRBV5-4 and TRBJ2-3; 11 bases agree with TRBD1. Germline V gives CDR1 SGHNT, CDR2 YYREEE (reference sequence). CDR3 length: 15 amino acids. V gave up 2 bases and J gave up 4 bases; unmatched junction bases: 3. CDR3 in DNA: TGTGCCAGCAGCTTTCCGGACAGGGGGCCAGATACGCAGTATTTT. Translated: CASSFPDRGPDTQYF.

This clonotype appeared many times. The chain links TRBV5-1 to TRBJ2-1; maybe TRBD2 (5 bases). V was trimmed by 0 bases and J by 3 bases, leaving 19 bases between them. Germline values: CDR1 SGHRS, CDR2 YFSETQ. This CDR3 is 18 amino acids long. CDR3 nucleotides: TGCGCCAGCAGCTTGGGGGCGGCGGGCCGCCCGGACTACAATGAGCAGTTCTTC. It is translated as CASSLGAAGRPDYNEQFF.

The chain couples TRBV3-1 to TRBJ2-5; a possible D gene is TRBD2 (5 bases). Trimming pared 0 bases from V and 5 bases from J, leaving 10 bases between. The V gene's germline CDR1 is LGHDT and CDR2 YNNKEL (reference sequence). The CDR3 extends over 14 amino acids. CDR3 protein: CASSQDGRRETQYF. The CDR3 DNA follows: TGTGCCAGCAGCCAAGACGGCCGGAGGGAGACCCAGTACTTC.

The V and J genes are TRBV6-2 or TRBV6-3 and TRBJ1-1; D unresolved. V was pared by 6 bases and J by 11 bases, with 19 bases between. Germline-derived CDR1 and CDR2 are MNHEY and SVGEGT. The CDR3 contains 13 residues. CDR3 DNA sequence: TGTGCCAGCAGATCTATATCGCAGTCGGAGGCTTTCTTT. It codes for CASRSISQSEAFF.

The sample holds a few counts of this clonotype. The chain couples TRBV27 to TRBJ2-5; D may be TRBD1 (6 bases). V was clipped by 2 bases and J by 1 base, with 8 bases between them. The CDR3 has 14 amino acids. The germline V gene encodes CDR1 MNHEY and CDR2 SMNVEV (reference sequence). The CDR3 reads CASSLMGAQETQYF. Written as DNA, the CDR3 is TGTGCCAGCAGTTTAATGGGGGCCCAAGAGACCCAGTACTTC.

This clonotype is a singleton in its sample. The V gene is TRBV20-1, the J gene TRBJ1-6; no firm D call. Germline lookup yields CDR1 DFQATT and CDR2 SNEGSKA (reference sequence). The CDR3 length is 15 residues. Trimming stripped 1 base from V and 0 bases from J, with 7 bases between. DNA of the CDR3: TGCAGTGCTAGAGGGGAGGGCTCCTATAATTCACCCCTCCACTTT. Protein product: CSARGEGSYNSPLHF.

The J gene is TRBJ2-3, the V gene TRBV7-3; 9 positions match TRBD1. CDR3 length: 13 amino acids. Germline V gives CDR1 SGHTA, CDR2 FQGTGA. With V trimmed by 4 bases and J by 5 bases, 1 base remained unmatched. CDR3 DNA: TGTGCCAGCAGCTGGGACAGGGAAGATACGCAGTATTTT. Translated: CASSWDREDTQYF.

This chain uses TRBV20-1 with TRBJ2-6; no definite D call. V was clipped by 0 bases and J by 0 bases, with 3 bases between them. CDR3 length: 14 residues. Germline CDR1 reads DFQATT; CDR2 reads SNEGSKA (reference sequence). As DNA, the CDR3 is TGCAGTGCTAGAGACAACTCTGGGGCCAACGTCCTGACTTTC. The encoded protein is CSARDNSGANVLTF.

This clonotype was seen ten or more times. The J gene is TRBJ1-5, the V gene TRBV7-2, with D maybe TRBD1 (6 bases). Germline values: CDR1 SGHTA, CDR2 FQGNSA. This CDR3 comprises 14 residues. V dropped 2 bases and J dropped 4 bases, with 9 bases sitting between them. In nucleotides, the CDR3 is TGTGCCAGCAGCTTACTAGGGGGTAATCAGCCCCAGCATTTT. Its protein is CASSLLGGNQPQHF.

The rearrangement links TRBV29-1 to TRBJ2-5; D perhaps matches TRBD2 (5 bases). With 3 bases removed from V and 7 bases from J, the gap between germline ends came to 12 bases. Germline CDR1 is SQVTM and CDR2 is ANQGSEA. CDR3 length equals 12 residues. CDR3 coding DNA: TGCAGCGTTGATGAACTAGTGACGACCCAGTACTTC. This translates into CSVDELVTTQYF.

This clonotype appeared a few times. This chain joins TRBV3-1 and TRBJ2-5; D is uncertain. Trimming removed 0 bases from V and 0 bases from J, with 8 bases in between. The CDR3 totals 15 residues. Looked up from germline, CDR1 is LGHDT and CDR2 is YNNKEL (reference sequence). CDR3 amino acids: CASSQESMYQETQYF. As DNA, the CDR3 is TGTGCCAGCAGCCAAGAGTCGATGTACCAAGAGACCCAGTACTTC.

The table lists this clonotype with many counts. V gene TRBV27 combines with J gene TRBJ2-3; 10 bases line up with TRBD1. CDR3 length equals 15 residues. Trimming removed 4 bases from V and 3 bases from J; junction bases left unmatched: 4. Germline V gene sequence: CDR1 MNHEY, CDR2 SMNVEV (reference sequence). The CDR3 here is CASSWTGGRTDTQYF. CDR3 DNA: TGTGCCAGCAGTTGGACAGGGGGACGGACAGATACGCAGTATTTT.

This clonotype turned up a few times. V usage is TRBV4-3 and J usage is TRBJ1-3; D is perhaps TRBD1 (5 bases). CDR3 length: 16 residues. Germline V lookup: CDR1 LGHNA, CDR2 YSLEER. The V end was cut by 1 base, the J end by 0 bases, with 10 bases between. The CDR3 region has the DNA TGCGCCAGCAGCCAAGGGACATTTTACTCTGGAAACACCATATATTTT. Translation gives CASSQGTFYSGNTIYF.

This chain uses TRBV3-1 with TRBJ1-1; D is ambiguous. This CDR3 contains 14 residues. Trimming cost V 3 bases and J 0 bases, with 8 bases left between them. Germline CDR1 and CDR2: LGHDT and YNNKEL (reference sequence). The CDR3 sequence: CASSQAKVNTEAFF. The CDR3 coding sequence is TGTGCCAGCAGCCAGGCCAAGGTGAACACTGAAGCTTTCTTT.

This clonotype was observed a handful of times. V and J are TRBV5-4 and TRBJ2-6; D gene uncertain. V lost 5 bases, J lost 1 base, and 16 bases lay in between. This CDR3 has 17 amino acids. Per the germline V gene, CDR1 is SGHNT and CDR2 is YYREEE (reference sequence). The CDR3 is CASSPLGTGSGANVLTF. In DNA, the CDR3 is TGTGCCAGCAGTCCATTGGGCACCGGTTCTGGGGCCAACGTCCTGACTTTC.

This clonotype was counted once. One end of the junction is discordant with germline, which a read error may explain. The rearrangement uses TRBV29-1 and TRBJ2-1, with 14 positions matching TRBD2. The length of the CDR3 is 18 residues. CDR1 is SQVTM, CDR2 ANQGSEA, per germline. CDR3 protein: CSAEGTSGGLDSYNEQFF. CDR3 sequence (DNA): TGCAGCGCTGAAGGGACTAGCGGGGGCCTCGACTCCTACAATGAGCAGTTCTTC.

This chain links TRBV7-9 with TRBJ2-3; possibly TRBD2 for D (6 bases). From germline, CDR1 is SEHNR and CDR2 FQNEAQ (reference sequence). This CDR3 is 13 amino acids long. The V end was cut by 11 bases, the J end by 0 bases, with 12 bases between. The chain's CDR3 is CAAGNPSTDTQYF. In nucleotides, the CDR3 is TGTGCCGCGGGGAATCCAAGCACAGATACGCAGTATTTT.

The rearrangement joins TRBV21-1 to TRBJ2-7; the table's D gene call, TRBD1, was not cross checked with the DNA. TRBV21-1 is marked as a pseudogene. The CDR3 runs 12 residues. The CDR3 coding sequence is TGTGCCAGCCGGGGGTCCTCCCACGAGCAGTACGTC. This encodes CASRGSSHEQYV.

The CDR3 bases are TGCGCCAGCAGCTCGGGAAGGACCCAAGAGACCCAGTACTTC. The encoded protein is CASSSGRTQETQYF. This chain connects TRBV5-1 to TRBJ2-5; possible D gene TRBD2, 5 bases. V lost 3 bases, J lost 1 base, and 10 bases lay in between. CDR3 size: 14 residues. CDR1 is SGHRS and CDR2 is YFSETQ in the germline V gene.

This chain links TRBV6-2 or TRBV6-3 with TRBJ1-5; D possibly corresponds to TRBD1 (6 bases). The CDR3 is made up of 16 amino acids. Trimming removed 2 bases at V and 2 bases at J, with 13 bases between. Germline CDR1 reads MNHEY; CDR2 reads SVGEGT. The chain's CDR3 is CASSYGRQVGNQPQHF. The CDR3 DNA is TGTGCCAGCAGTTACGGCCGACAGGTGGGCAATCAGCCCCAGCATTTT.

This clonotype was observed a few times. The chain employs TRBV5-1 and TRBJ1-2, with D hard to call. The CDR3 consists of 14 residues. V was trimmed by 1 base and J by 4 bases, leaving 11 bases between them. CDR1 and CDR2 (germline): SGHRS, YFSETQ. The CDR3 coding sequence is TGCGCCAGCAGCTTGACAACCGCACCCTATGGCTACACCTTC. The encoded protein is CASSLTTAPYGYTF.

This clonotype was counted a few times. This chain links TRBV12-3 or TRBV12-4 with TRBJ1-6, with D perhaps TRBD1 (5 bases). V lost 6 bases to trimming and J lost 14 bases, with 17 bases between them. The CDR3 has 13 residues. CDR3 in DNA: TGTGCCAGCAGCGACGAACCGGGGACGGCCCTCCACTTT. The encoded protein is CASSDEPGTALHF.

This clonotype was seen a few times. The V call is TRBV7-2, the J call TRBJ1-4; D gene uncertain. V lost 3 bases, J lost 2 bases, and 7 bases lay in between. The CDR3 has 14 residues. Germline values: CDR1 SGHTA, CDR2 FQGNSA. The CDR3 DNA follows: TGTGCCAGCAGCTTGGCGGTTACTAATGAAAAACTGTTTTTT. This gives the protein CASSLAVTNEKLFF.